This T cell receptor (beta chain) was sequenced in a study of T cell clonality in common variable immunodeficiency. Sequencing input was equivalent genomic DNA from CVID and controls. Here immunoSEQ multiplex PCR was the method, and the copy in TCRdb shows in-frame clones only, minus some. This table holds about 35,000 clones with no singletons; the top ten claim 0.95%. Study-wide points: TCRbeta clonality was increased in CVID versus healthy controls.

This clone was detected many times. The antigen is not known. The sample consisted of peripheral blood mononuclear cells. This TCR was recovered from a person between 18 and 70 years old in good health.

CDR3 DNA (partial): TGCGCCAGCAGCCTCAGGAGAAATGAG. Protein sequence: CASSLRRNE. The complete CDR3 sequence is CASSLRRNEQFF. The chain couples TRBV4-1 to TRBJ2-1, with D unclear. The missing CDR3 end, 3 residues past where the read stops, is filled in from the germline J gene. Trimming removed 4 bases from V and 7 bases from J, with 8 bases in between. The germline V gene has CDR1 MGHRA and CDR2 YSYEKL. The CDR3 has 12 amino acids.